The entry below describes one TCR beta chain. The record originates from a study of blood T cell repertoires in COVID-19. The wider study: Specimens from acute and convalescent COVID-19 originated in the United States, Italy and Spain. Sample material is recorded as cDNA or gDNA derived from T cells, B-cell-depleted T cells, or PBMCs.

The CDR3 extends over 21 amino acids. Trimming removed 4 bases from V and 4 bases from J; junction bases left unmatched: 24. In germline, CDR1 is ENHRY, CDR2 SYGVKD. Under the authors' procedure: Amplification of reference gene primers was used by the study to estimate nucleated cell counts. The repertoire was sequenced with immunoSEQ multiplex PCR; TCRdb's copy has only in-frame clones and lacks some. D and trimming come from the DNA, and the V and J calls and clone size come from that table. The profile shows over 200,000 clones, roughly 90% of them singletons. This chain uses TRBV10-3 with TRBJ2-3, with 9 positions matching TRBD1. This receptor was identified in a woman in her thirties with acute or convalescent COVID-19. Source material: peripheral blood. CDR3 bases: TGTGCCATCAGTGCAACAGATGCTCCGGGACAGGGTTTTAATATTTCAGATACGCAGTATTTT. Translated: CAISATDAPGQGFNISDTQYF.